Below, 7 T cell receptor beta chains from the same sample are listed, as sequenced in a study of T cells in Graves' hyperthyroidism and ophthalmopathy (dated by TCRdb to between 2017 and 2020). The protocol used for the library was multiplex PCR. Data came from an Illumina HiSeq 2000. Amplification of TCR beta CDR3 regions was carried out from RNA transcripts. The first round of RT-PCR for the TCR CDR3 was performed with the HTBI primer set and the Qiagen OneStep RT-PCR kit. In-frame beta chains were kept once TCRdb had trimmed the public reads at Q25 with fastp and called clones with MiXCR. Records with the same CDR3 protein are collapsed into one entry carrying the most frequent genes and DNA. The sample yields about 270,000 distinct CDR3 sequences; around 22% were counted once. Clones ranked in the top ten supply about 60% of the sample. Sequencing was performed on blood. The origin of the receptors is a man aged 25 to 40 with Graves' ophthalmopathy.

This clonotype was counted a single time. The chain is built from TRBV6-4 and TRBJ2-3; TRBD2 agrees at 7 bases. In germline, CDR1 is MRHNA, CDR2 SNTAGT. V gave up 8 bases and J gave up 2 bases; unmatched junction bases: 16. CDR3 length: 17 amino acids. CDR3 region: CASPPHRAGCFTDTQYF. The CDR3 DNA sequence: TGTGCCAGCCCTCCCCATCGAGCGGGATGTTTCACAGATACGCAGTATTTT.

To note about this clonotype: This clone may be a read error of a much larger clone one base away. The V and J genes are TRBV18 and TRBJ2-3, with D possibly matching TRBD2 (5 bases). This CDR3 has 15 residues. Trimming removed 8 bases from V and 6 bases from J, with 21 bases in between. Germline CDR1 and CDR2: KGHSH and LQKENI. For the CDR3, the DNA is TGTGCCAGCGCACGTTCAGAGAGCGGATGGGATACGCAGTATTTT. This encodes CASARSESGWDTQYF.

J is TRBJ2-7 and V is TRBV19, with 8 bases that match TRBD2. The CDR3 has 12 residues. Germline loops: CDR1 LNHDA, CDR2 SQIVND (reference sequence). With V trimmed by 3 bases and J by 6 bases, 1 base remained unmatched. The CDR3 loop reads CASSIGGGEQYF. CDR3 DNA sequence: TGTGCCAGTAGTATCGGGGGGGGCGAGCAGTACTTC.

The chain employs TRBV11-3 and TRBJ2-3, with 10 bases identical to TRBD2. V lost 6 bases to trimming and J lost 2 bases; unmatched junction nucleotides: 2. The V gene's germline CDR1 is SGHNT and CDR2 YENEEA. CDR3 length: 14 amino acids. The CDR3 loop reads CASSTSGTTDTQYF. The CDR3 DNA reads as TGTGCCAGCAGTACTAGCGGGACCACAGATACGCAGTATTTT.

The rearrangement joins TRBV12-3 or TRBV12-4 to TRBJ2-6, with D possibly being TRBD2 (7 bases). This CDR3 comprises 17 residues. With 6 bases removed from V and 2 bases from J, the gap between germline ends came to 17 bases. The CDR3 sequence is CASSLLGGLAGANVLTF. CDR3 sequence (DNA): TGTGCCAGCAGCCTCCTCGGGGGGCTGGCTGGGGCCAACGTCCTGACTTTC.

This clonotype was counted only a few times. This rearrangement joins TRBV10-3 to TRBJ2-1; 7 nucleotides match TRBD2. This CDR3 has 13 residues. J gave up 5 bases and V 6 bases, and 4 bases lay outside the gene matches. CDR1 and CDR2 from the germline V gene are ENHRY and SYGVKD. The CDR3 is CAIREGLHNEQFF. CDR3 DNA: TGTGCCATCAGGGAGGGACTACACAATGAGCAGTTCTTC.

The sample holds a few counts of this clonotype. V and J are TRBV28 and TRBJ1-2; D is uncertain. Germline CDR1 and CDR2: MDHEN and SYDVKM. Trimming left V 3 bases short and J 6 bases short, with 11 bases between. The CDR3 is made up of 13 amino acids. CDR3 region: CASSLALQNGYTF. In nucleotides, the CDR3 is TGTGCCAGCAGTTTGGCCCTCCAAAATGGCTACACCTTC.